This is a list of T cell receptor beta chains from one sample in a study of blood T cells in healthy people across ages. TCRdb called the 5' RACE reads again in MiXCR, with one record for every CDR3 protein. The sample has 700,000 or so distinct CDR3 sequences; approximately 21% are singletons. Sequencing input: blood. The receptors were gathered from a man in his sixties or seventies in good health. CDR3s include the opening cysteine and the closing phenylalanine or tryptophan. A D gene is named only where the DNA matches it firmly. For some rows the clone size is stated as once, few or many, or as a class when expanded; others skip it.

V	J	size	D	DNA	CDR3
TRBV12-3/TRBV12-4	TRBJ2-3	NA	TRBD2	TGTGCCAGCAGCCCCAGCGGGAGGGCAAGAGATACGCAGTATTTT	CASSPSGRARDTQYF
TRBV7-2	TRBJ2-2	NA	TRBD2	TGTGCCAGCAGCTTAGCGGGACTAGCGGGAATTGGAACCGGGGAGCTGTTTTTT	CASSLAGLAGIGTGELFF
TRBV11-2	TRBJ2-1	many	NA	TGTGCCAGCAGACGGACAGACAATGAGCAGTTCTTC	CASRRTDNEQFF
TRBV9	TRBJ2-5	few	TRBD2	TGTGCCAGCAGCGCGACTAGCAGAGTGGAGACCCAGTACTTC	CASSATSRVETQYF
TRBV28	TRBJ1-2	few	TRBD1	TGTGCCAGCAGTTCCCGGGACAGGGGGCCTGGCTACACCTTC	CASSSRDRGPGYTF
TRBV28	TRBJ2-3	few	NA	TGTGCCAGCAGTTTACCGAGGGAAATCACAGATACGCAGTATTTT	CASSLPREITDTQYF
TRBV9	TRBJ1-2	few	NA	TGTGCCAGTTTGACCAACTATGGCTACACCTTC	CASLTNYGYTF
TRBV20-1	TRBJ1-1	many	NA	TGCAGTGCTAGAGGAGTACGGGACACTGAAGCTTTCTTT	CSARGVRDTEAFF
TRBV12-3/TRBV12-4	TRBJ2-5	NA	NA	TGTGCCAGTTCACCTAGGGGGGCGGAGACCCAGTACTTC	CASSPRGAETQYF
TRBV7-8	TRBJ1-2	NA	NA	TGTGCCAGCAGCTTAGCTCCGACCGAGGCGGGCTACACCTTC	CASSLAPTEAGYTF
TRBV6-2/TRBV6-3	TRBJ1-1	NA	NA	TGTGCCAGCAGTTACGGCCGCTCCACTGAAGCTTTCTTT	CASSYGRSTEAFF
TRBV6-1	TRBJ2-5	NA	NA	TGTGCCAGCAATCTTAGCGGACAAGAGACCCAGTACTTC	CASNLSGQETQYF
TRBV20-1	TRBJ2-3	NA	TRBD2	TGCAGTGCTCCAAAGCGGGGGACCACAGATACGCAGTATTTT	CSAPKRGTTDTQYF
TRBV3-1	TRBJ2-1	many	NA	TGTGCCAGCAGCCAAACGGGGCCCTCATACAATGAGCAGTTCTTC	CASSQTGPSYNEQFF
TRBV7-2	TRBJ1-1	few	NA	TGTGCCAGCAGCTCCCATCACAGGGAAGCTTTCTTT	CASSSHHREAFF
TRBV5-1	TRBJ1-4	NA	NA	TGCGCCAGCAGCTTGGGAGGGCAAGAAAAACTGTTTTTT	CASSLGGQEKLFF
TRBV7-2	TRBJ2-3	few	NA	TGTGCCAGCAGCTCACTAACAGGGGGGGCAGATACGCAGTATTTT	CASSSLTGGADTQYF
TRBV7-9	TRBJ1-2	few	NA	TGTGCCAGCAGCTTCGGGGAATCGGGAGGCTACACCTTC	CASSFGESGGYTF
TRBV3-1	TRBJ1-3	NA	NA	TGTGCCAGCAGCCAAGGACAGTTCTCTGGAAACGCCATATATTTT	CASSQGQFSGNAIYF
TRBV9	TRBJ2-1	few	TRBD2	TGTGCCAGCAGCGTAGCCGGAGCGGGAGGTTTCAAGGGGCAGTTCTTC	CASSVAGAGGFKGQFF
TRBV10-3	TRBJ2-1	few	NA	TGTGCCATCAGTGGATTAGCAAATGAGCAGTTCTTC	CAISGLANEQFF
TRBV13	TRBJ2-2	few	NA	TGTGCCAGCAGCGCCTTGATCAGCCCGAACACCGGGGAGCTGTTTTTT	CASSALISPNTGELFF
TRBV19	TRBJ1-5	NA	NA	TGTGCCAGTAGAAGGGGACTACCCTCCAATCAGCCCCAGCATTTT	CASRRGLPSNQPQHF
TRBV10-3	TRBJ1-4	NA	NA	TGTGCCATCAGTAGTCAGGGTAATGAAAAACTGTTTTTT	CAISSQGNEKLFF
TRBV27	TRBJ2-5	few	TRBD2	TGTGCCAGCAGTCCATCGACTAGCGGGTTAAAAGAGACCCAGTACTTC	CASSPSTSGLKETQYF
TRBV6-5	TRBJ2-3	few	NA	TGTGCCAGCAGCCCCCCCGGGGTGGGCACAGATACGCAGTATTTT	CASSPPGVGTDTQYF
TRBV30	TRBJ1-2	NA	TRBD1	TGTGCCTGCCGGACAGGGGGATTGTATGGCTACACCTTC	CACRTGGLYGYTF
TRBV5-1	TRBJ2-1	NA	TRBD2	TGCGCCAGCTTTGGGACTAGTCCCTACAATGAGCAGTTCTTC	CASFGTSPYNEQFF
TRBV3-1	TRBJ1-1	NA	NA	TGTGCCAGCAGCCCTAATCAAGGCCCTGAAGCTTTCTTT	CASSPNQGPEAFF
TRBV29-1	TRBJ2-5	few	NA	TGCAGCGCCACATACAACCAAGAGACCCAGTACTTC	CSATYNQETQYF
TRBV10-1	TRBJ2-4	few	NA	TGCGCCAGCAGTGAGCCGGCTCGGGGGCCGGACAAAAACATTCAGTACTTC	CASSEPARGPDKNIQYF
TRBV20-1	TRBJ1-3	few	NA	TGCAGTGCTAGAGATCGGGGGTGGGGCTCTGGAAACACCATATATTTT	CSARDRGWGSGNTIYF
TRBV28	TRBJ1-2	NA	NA	TGTGCCAGCAGTTGGGGAGTTTATGGCTACACCTTC	CASSWGVYGYTF
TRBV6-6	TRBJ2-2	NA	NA	TGTGCCAGCAGTTGGAGTGGCACCGGGGAGCTGTTTTTT	CASSWSGTGELFF
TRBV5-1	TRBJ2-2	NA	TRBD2	TGCGCCAGCAGCGAAAGGACTAGCGACACCGGGGAGCTGTTTTTT	CASSERTSDTGELFF
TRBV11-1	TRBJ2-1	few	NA	TGTGCCAGCAGCAGGACAGTGAGGACCTACAATGAGCAGTTCTTC	CASSRTVRTYNEQFF
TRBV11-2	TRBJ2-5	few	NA	TGTGCCAGCAGCTTAGGGGCGGGCCCGGGGGAGACCCAGTACTTC	CASSLGAGPGETQYF
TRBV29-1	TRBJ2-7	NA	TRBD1	TGCAGCGTTGAAGCCCGAGACAGGGGCGAGCAGTACTTC	CSVEARDRGEQYF
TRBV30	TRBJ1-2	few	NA	TGTGCCTGGAGTCGGGCAGGCTATGGCTACACCTTC	CAWSRAGYGYTF
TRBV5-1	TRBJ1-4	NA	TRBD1	TGCGCCAGCAGCCCACAGGGGGGACGTAATGAAAAACTGTTTTTT	CASSPQGGRNEKLFF
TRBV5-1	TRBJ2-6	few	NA	TGCGCCAGCAGCTTGGTGACAACTGGGGCCAACGTCCTGACTTTC	CASSLVTTGANVLTF
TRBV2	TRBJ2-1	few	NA	TGTGCCAGCAAGAGAAGGGACAAGGTAGACAATGAGCAGTTCTTC	CASKRRDKVDNEQFF
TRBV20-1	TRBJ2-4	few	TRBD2	TGCAGTGCTACTAGCGGGGGACTTAACATTCAGTACTTC	CSATSGGLNIQYF
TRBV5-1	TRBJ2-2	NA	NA	TGCGCCAGCATTCTAAGGGAAGATGGCACCGGGGAGCTGTTTTTT	CASILREDGTGELFF
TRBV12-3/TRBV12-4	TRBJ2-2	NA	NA	TGTGCCAGCAGTTTGGGGGATTACACCGGGGAGCTGTTTTTT	CASSLGDYTGELFF
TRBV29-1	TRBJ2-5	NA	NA	TGCAGCGGCTCTAGCCCGGAGACCCAGTACTTC	CSGSSPETQYF
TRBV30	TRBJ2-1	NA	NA	TGTGCCTGGAGTGTACAAGATCCGGATGAGCAGTTCTTC	CAWSVQDPDEQFF
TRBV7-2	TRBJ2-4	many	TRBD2	TGTGCCAGCAGCTTACTGGGGGAGGGCAAAAACATTCAGTACTTC	CASSLLGEGKNIQYF
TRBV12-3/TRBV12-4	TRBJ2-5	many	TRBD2	TGTGCCAGCAGTTTTAGCTCTAGCGGCCAAGAGACCCAGTACTTC	CASSFSSSGQETQYF
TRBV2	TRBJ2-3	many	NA	TGTGCCAGCAAGAGGGGGGGCGGTACAGATACGCAGTATTTT	CASKRGGGTDTQYF
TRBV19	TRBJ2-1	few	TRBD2	TGTGCCAGTAGTCCGAGACTAGCGTACAATGAGCAGTTCTTC	CASSPRLAYNEQFF